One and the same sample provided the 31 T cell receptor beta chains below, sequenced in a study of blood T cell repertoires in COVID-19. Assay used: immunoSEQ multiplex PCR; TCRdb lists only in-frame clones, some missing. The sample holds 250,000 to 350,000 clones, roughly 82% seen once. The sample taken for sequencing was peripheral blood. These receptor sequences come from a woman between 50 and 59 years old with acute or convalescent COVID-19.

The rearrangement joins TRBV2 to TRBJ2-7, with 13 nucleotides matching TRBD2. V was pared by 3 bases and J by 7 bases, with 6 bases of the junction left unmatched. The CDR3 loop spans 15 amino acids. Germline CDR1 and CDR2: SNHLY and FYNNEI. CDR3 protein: CASSDGTSGTWEQYF. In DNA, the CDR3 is TGTGCCAGCAGTGACGGGACTAGCGGGACATGGGAGCAGTACTTC.

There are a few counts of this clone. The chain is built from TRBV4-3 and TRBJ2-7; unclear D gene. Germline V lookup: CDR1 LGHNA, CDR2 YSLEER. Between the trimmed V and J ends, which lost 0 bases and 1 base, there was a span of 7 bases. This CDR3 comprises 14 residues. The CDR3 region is CASSQEPRSYEQYF. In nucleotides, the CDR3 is TGCGCCAGCAGCCAAGAACCTAGATCCTACGAGCAGTACTTC.

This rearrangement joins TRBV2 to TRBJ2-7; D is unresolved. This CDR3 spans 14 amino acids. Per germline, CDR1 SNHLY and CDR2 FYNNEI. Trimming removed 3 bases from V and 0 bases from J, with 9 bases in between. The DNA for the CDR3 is TGTGCCAGCAGTGACCGTACTACCTCCTACGAGCAGTACTTC. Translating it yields CASSDRTTSYEQYF.

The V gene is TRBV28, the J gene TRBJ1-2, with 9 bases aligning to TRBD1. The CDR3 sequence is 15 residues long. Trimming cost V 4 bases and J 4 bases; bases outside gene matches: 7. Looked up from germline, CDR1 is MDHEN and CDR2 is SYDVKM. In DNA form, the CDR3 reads TGTGCCAGCAGTTGGACGGGACAGGGTACCTATGGCTACACCTTC. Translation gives CASSWTGQGTYGYTF.

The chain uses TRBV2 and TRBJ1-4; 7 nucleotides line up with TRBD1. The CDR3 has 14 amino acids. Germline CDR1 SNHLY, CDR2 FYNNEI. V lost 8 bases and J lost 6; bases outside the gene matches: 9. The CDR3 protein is CASQRGRGDEKLFF. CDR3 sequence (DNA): TGTGCCAGCCAAAGGGGGCGCGGCGATGAAAAACTGTTTTTT.

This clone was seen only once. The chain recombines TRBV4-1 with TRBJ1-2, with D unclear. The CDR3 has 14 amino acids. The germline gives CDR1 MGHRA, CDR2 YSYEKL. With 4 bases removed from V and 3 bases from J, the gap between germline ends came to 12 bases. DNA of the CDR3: TGCGCCAGCAGCCCAAAGGCGAGGGACTATGGCTACACCTTC. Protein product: CASSPKARDYGYTF.

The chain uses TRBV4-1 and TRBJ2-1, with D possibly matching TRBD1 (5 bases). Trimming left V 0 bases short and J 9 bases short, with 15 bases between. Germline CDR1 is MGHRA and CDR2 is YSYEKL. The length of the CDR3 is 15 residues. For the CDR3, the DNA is TGCGCCAGCAGCCAAGATCATCAGGGTAGAGGTGAGCAGTTCTTC. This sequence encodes CASSQDHQGRGEQFF.

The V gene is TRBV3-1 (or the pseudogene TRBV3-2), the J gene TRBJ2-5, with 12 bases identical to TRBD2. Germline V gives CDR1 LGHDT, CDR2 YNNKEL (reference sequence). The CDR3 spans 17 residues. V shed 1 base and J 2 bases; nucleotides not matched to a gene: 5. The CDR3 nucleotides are TGTGCCAGCAGCCAAGTCAGCCTAGCGGGAGGGCAAGAGACCCAGTACTTC. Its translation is CASSQVSLAGGQETQYF.

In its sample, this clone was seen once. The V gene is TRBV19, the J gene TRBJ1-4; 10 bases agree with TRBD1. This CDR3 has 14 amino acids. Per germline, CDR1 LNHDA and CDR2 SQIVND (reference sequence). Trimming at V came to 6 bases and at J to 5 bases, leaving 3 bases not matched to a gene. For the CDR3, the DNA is TGTGCCAGTAGGCGGGACAGGGGAAATGAAAAACTGTTTTTT. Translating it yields CASRRDRGNEKLFF.

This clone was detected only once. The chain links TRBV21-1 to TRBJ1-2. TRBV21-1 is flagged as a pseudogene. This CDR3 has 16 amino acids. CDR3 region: CASSKGLTFPPICYTF. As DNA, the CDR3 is TGTGCCAGCAGCAAAGGCCTTACGTTTCCCCCTATCTGTTACACCTTC.

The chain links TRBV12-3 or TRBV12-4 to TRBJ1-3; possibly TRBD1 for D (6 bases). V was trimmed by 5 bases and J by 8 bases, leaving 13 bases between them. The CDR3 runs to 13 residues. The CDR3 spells CASSTGGRDTIYF. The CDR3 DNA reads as TGTGCCAGCAGTACCGGGGGGCGGGACACCATATATTTT.

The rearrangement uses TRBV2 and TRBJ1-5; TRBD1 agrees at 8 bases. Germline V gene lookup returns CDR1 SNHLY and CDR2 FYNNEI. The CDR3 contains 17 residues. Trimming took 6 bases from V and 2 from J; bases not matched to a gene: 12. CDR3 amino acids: CASSGQGAQMGNQPQHF. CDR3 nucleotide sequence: TGTGCCAGCAGCGGGCAGGGGGCGCAGATGGGCAATCAGCCCCAGCATTTT.

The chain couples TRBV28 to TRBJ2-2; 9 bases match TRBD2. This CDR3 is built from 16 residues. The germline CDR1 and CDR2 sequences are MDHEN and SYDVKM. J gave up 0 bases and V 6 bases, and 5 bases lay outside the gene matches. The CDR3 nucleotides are TGTGCCAGCAGCCGACTAGCGGACGCGAACACCGGGGAGCTGTTTTTT. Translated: CASSRLADANTGELFF.

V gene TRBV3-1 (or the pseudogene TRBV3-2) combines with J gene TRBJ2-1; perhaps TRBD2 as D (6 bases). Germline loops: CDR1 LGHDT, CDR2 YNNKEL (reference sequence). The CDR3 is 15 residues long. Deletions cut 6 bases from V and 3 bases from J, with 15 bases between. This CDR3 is CASSLLPGGYNEQFF. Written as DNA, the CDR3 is TGTGCCAGCAGTCTCCTCCCCGGGGGCTACAATGAGCAGTTCTTC.

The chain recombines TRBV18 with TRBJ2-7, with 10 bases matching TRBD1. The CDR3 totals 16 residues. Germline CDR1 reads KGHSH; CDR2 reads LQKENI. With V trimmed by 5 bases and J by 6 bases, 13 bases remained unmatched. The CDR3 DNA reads TGTGCCAGCTCATCCAATACCGGGACAGGGGCAGGCGAGCAGTACTTC. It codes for CASSSNTGTGAGEQYF. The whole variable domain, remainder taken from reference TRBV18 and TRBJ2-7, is NAGVMQNPRHLVRRRGQEARLRCSPMKGHSHVYWYRQLPEEGLKFMVYLQKENIIDESGMPKERFSAEFPKEGPSILRIQQVVRGDSAAYFCASSSNTGTGAGEQYFGPGTRLTVT.

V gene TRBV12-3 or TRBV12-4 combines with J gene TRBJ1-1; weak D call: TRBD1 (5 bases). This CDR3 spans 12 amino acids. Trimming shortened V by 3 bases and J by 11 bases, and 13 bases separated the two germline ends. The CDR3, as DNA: TGTGCCAGCAGTTTGCCCCGGGGGGGGGCTTTCTTT. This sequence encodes CASSLPRGGAFF.

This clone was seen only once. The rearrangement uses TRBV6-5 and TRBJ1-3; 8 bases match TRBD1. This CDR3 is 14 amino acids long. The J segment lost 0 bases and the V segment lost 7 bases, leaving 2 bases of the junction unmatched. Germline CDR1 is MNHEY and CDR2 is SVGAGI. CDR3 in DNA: TGTGCCAGCATTCAGGGGGCCTCTGGAAACACCATATATTTT. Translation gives CASIQGASGNTIYF.

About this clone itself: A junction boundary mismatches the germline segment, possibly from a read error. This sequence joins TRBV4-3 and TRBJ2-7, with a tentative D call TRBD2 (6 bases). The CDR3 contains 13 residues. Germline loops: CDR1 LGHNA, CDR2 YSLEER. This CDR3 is CASSQWDSDEQYF. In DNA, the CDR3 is TGCGCCAGCAGCCAATGGGACTCCGACGAGCAGTACTTC.

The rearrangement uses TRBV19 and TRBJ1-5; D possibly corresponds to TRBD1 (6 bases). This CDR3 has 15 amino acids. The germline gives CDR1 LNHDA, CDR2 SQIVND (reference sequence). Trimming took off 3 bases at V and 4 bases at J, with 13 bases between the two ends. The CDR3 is CASSMGGGQNQPQHF. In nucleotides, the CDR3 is TGTGCCAGTAGTATGGGTGGCGGACAGAATCAGCCCCAGCATTTT.

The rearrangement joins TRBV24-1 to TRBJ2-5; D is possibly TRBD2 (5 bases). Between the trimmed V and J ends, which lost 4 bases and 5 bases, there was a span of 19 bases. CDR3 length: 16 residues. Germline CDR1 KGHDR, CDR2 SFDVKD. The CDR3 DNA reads TGTGCCACCAGTGACCTGACGAGGACTGGCGATGAGACCCAGTACTTC. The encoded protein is CATSDLTRTGDETQYF.

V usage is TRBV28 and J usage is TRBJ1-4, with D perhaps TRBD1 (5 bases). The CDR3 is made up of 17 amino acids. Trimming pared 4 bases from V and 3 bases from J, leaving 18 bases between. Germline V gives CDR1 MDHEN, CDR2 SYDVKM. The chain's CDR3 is CASSWGGTRMANEKLFF. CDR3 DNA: TGTGCCAGCAGTTGGGGCGGAACGAGGATGGCTAATGAAAAACTGTTTTTT. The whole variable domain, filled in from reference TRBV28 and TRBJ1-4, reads DVKVTQSSRYLVKRTGEKVFLECVQDMDHENMFWYRQDPGLGLRLIYFSYDVKMKEKGDIPEGYSVSREKKERFSLILESASTNQTSMYLCASSWGGTRMANEKLFFGSGTQLSVL.

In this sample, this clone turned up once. Here the CDR3 reads CASSLPGADTQYF. The CDR3 coding sequence is TGTGCCAGCAGCTTGCCGGGGGCAGATACGCAGTATTTT. The chain has TRBV7-3 and TRBJ2-3; weak D call: TRBD2 (6 bases). Germline lookup yields CDR1 SGHTA and CDR2 FQGTGA. The length of the CDR3 is 13 residues. V lost 3 bases to trimming and J lost 4 bases, with 8 bases between them. Complete variable domain (other parts from reference TRBV7-3 and TRBJ2-3): GAGVSQTPSNKVTEKGKYVELRCDPISGHTALYWYRQSLGQGPEFLIYFQGTGAADDSGLPNDRFFAVRPEGSVSTLKIQRTERGDSAVYLCASSLPGADTQYFGPGTRLTVL.

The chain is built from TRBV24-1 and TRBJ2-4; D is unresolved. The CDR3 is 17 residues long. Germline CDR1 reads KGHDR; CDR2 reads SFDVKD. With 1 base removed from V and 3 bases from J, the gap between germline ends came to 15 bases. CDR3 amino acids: CATSDFPAGGGKNIQYF. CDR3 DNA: TGTGCCACCAGTGATTTCCCGGCAGGTGGTGGCAAAAACATTCAGTACTTC.

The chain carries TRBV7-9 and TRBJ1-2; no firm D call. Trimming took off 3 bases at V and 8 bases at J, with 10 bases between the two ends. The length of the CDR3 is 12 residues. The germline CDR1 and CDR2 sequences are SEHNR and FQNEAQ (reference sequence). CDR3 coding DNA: TGTGCCAGCAGCTTTGAGGATTGGGGCTACACCTTC. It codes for CASSFEDWGYTF.

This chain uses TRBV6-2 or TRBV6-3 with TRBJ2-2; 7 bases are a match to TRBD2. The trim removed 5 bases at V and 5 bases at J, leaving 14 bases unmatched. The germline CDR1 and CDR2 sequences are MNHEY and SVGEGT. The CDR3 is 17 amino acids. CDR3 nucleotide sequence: TGTGCCAGCAGTCTAGTAGCGGGCCCTAAGGGTACCGGGGAGCTGTTTTTT. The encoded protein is CASSLVAGPKGTGELFF.

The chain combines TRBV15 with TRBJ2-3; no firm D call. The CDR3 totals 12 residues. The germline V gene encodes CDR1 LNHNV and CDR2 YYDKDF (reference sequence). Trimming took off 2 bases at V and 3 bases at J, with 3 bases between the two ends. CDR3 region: CATSRLTDTQYF. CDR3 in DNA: TGTGCCACCAGCAGACTAACAGATACGCAGTATTTT.

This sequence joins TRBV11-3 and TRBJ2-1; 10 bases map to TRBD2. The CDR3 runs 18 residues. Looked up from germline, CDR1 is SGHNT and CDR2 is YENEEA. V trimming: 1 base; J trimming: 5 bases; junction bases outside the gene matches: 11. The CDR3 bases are TGTGCCAGCAGCTTAGTGGCTAGCGGGAGAGGTAGGGACAATGAGCAGTTCTTC. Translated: CASSLVASGRGRDNEQFF.

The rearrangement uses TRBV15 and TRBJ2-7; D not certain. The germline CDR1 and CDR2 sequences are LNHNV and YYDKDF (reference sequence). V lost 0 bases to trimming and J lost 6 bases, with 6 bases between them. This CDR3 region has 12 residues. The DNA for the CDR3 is TGTGCCACCAGCAGAGATTGGGCCGAGCAGTACTTC. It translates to CATSRDWAEQYF.

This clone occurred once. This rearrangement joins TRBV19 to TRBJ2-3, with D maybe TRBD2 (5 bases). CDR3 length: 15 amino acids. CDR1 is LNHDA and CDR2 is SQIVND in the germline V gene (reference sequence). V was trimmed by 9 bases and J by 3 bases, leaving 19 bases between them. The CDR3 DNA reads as TGTGCCAGCGATGGATTGACTACGGGGACAGATACGCAGTATTTT. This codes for CASDGLTTGTDTQYF.

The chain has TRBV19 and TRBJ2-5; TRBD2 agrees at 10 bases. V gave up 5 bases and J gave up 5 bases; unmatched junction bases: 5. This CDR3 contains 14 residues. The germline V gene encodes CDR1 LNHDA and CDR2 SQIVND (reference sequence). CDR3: CASSLLAGDETQYF. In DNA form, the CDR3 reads TGTGCCAGTAGTCTTCTAGCGGGAGATGAGACCCAGTACTTC.

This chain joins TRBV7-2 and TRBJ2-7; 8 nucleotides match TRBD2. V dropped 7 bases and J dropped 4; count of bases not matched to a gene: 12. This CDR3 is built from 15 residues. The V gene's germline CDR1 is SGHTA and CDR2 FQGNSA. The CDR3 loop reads CASNRMAGGQYEQYF. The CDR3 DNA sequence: TGTGCCAGCAACAGGATGGCGGGAGGCCAGTACGAGCAGTACTTC.